The clone carrying this T cell receptor (beta chain) came up a few times. The antigen remains unidentified. The template was RNA from unsorted bulk tissue. Trimming at V came to 6 bases and at J to 1 base, leaving 8 bases not matched to a gene. This CDR3 region has 16 residues. The germline V gene has CDR1 SGHTA and CDR2 FQGNSA. This entry comes from a study of tumor and adjacent non-tumor tissue in lung cancer. Study-level background: Patients were aged about 30 to 85, nine to eleven men and a handful of women, stage I to III. General study results and limits: Normal lung showed higher cumulative top 100 clone frequency than tumor.

TCRbeta libraries were built with three rounds of nested PCR, modified from ARM-PCR. MiXCR, run by TCRdb on the multiplex PCR reads, gives a single entry per CDR3 protein. Of about 76,000 distinct CDR3 sequences listed, around 70% are singletons. This chain joins TRBV7-2 and TRBJ2-2; 7 nucleotides line up with TRBD1. This clonotype was obtained from an older woman with non-small cell lung cancer. The sequenced sample was lung tumor tissue. The CDR3 loop is CASSFGWDRNTGELFF. The CDR3 DNA sequence: TGTGCCAGCAGTTTTGGTTGGGACAGGAACACCGGGGAGCTGTTTTTT.